Each of the 21 T cell receptor beta chains below was sequenced from the same sample in a study of blood T cell repertoires in COVID-19. Assay used: immunoSEQ multiplex PCR; TCRdb lists only in-frame clones, some missing. The table includes approximately 89,000 clones, around 72% detected once. Sequencing used peripheral blood. The receptor set was obtained from a man between 65 and 85 years old with acute or convalescent COVID-19.

This chain uses TRBV28 with TRBJ2-7; TRBD1 aligns across 8 bases. Germline assignment: CDR1 MDHEN and CDR2 SYDVKM. The V gene end was trimmed by 1 base and the J gene end by 5 bases; junction bases not matched to a gene: 7. The CDR3 totals 15 residues. In nucleotides, the CDR3 is TGTGCCAGCAGTTTATCGGCCAGGGGGCCTGACGAGCAGTACTTC. Encoded protein: CASSLSARGPDEQYF.

This rearrangement joins TRBV6-2 or TRBV6-3 to TRBJ2-7; 12 nucleotides line up with TRBD1. The V and J ends lost 6 bases and 4 bases, in that order; junction bases with no gene match: 7. The CDR3 runs 15 residues. Germline loops: CDR1 MNHEY, CDR2 SVGEGT. CDR3 in DNA: TGTGCCAGCAGGCCTACGGGACAGGGGGCATACGAGCAGTACTTC. Translated: CASRPTGQGAYEQYF.

The chain combines TRBV3-1 (or the pseudogene TRBV3-2) with TRBJ2-1, with 7 bases lining up with TRBD2. CDR1 is LGHDT, CDR2 YNNKEL, per germline (reference sequence). V lost 4 bases to trimming and J lost 0 bases; unmatched junction nucleotides: 3. There are 15 residues in the CDR3. CDR3 in DNA: TGTGCCAGCAGCCCCGGGAGGCCCTCCTACAATGAGCAGTTCTTC. It specifies CASSPGRPSYNEQFF.

The chain links TRBV3-1 (or the pseudogene TRBV3-2) to TRBJ1-2; D gene ambiguous. The CDR3 sequence is 15 residues long. The ends were cut back, 4 bases at V and 1 base at J, with 13 bases in the middle. From germline, CDR1 is LGHDT and CDR2 YNNKEL (reference sequence). Written as DNA, the CDR3 is TGTGCCAGCAGCCTGTTCCTCACGAGTAACTATGGCTACACCTTC. Amino acid sequence: CASSLFLTSNYGYTF.

The chain carries TRBV2 and TRBJ2-7; D is unresolved. V shed 2 bases and J shed 6 bases, with 14 bases lying between them. Germline loops: CDR1 SNHLY, CDR2 FYNNEI. The CDR3 runs 14 residues. The CDR3 loop reads CASSEYSALGEQYF. As DNA, the CDR3 is TGTGCCAGCAGTGAATACAGTGCCCTTGGCGAGCAGTACTTC.

The gene calls are TRBV2 and TRBJ2-5, with 12 bases that match TRBD2. Germline V CDR1 and CDR2: SNHLY, FYNNEI. Trimming cost V 6 bases and J 5 bases; bases outside gene matches: 7. The CDR3 loop spans 15 amino acids. The CDR3 sequence is CASSELAGGAETQYF. The CDR3 DNA follows: TGTGCCAGCAGCGAACTAGCGGGAGGCGCGGAGACCCAGTACTTC. Using reference TRBV2 and TRBJ2-5 for the parts outside the CDR3, the full variable domain is EPEVTQTPSHQVTQMGQEVILRCVPISNHLYFYWYRQILGQKVEFLVSFYNNEISEKSEIFDDQFSVERPDGSNFTLKIRSTKLEDSAMYFCASSELAGGAETQYFGPGTRLLVL.

This chain uses TRBV23-1 with TRBJ2-7; D is undetermined. TRBV23-1 carries the ORF label, with uncertain function. The CDR3 covers 14 residues. V was shortened by 7 bases and J by 3 bases, with 16 bases between the two germline ends. This CDR3 is CASTAPRPLYEQYF. DNA for the CDR3: TGCGCCAGCACCGCCCCCAGGCCACTCTACGAGCAGTACTTC.

Only a few counts were recorded for this clone. The chain uses TRBV18 and TRBJ2-7, with D uncertain. The germline V and J ends were trimmed by 3 bases and 7 bases, with 13 bases remaining between them. The V gene's germline CDR1 is KGHSH and CDR2 LQKENI. This CDR3 spans 13 amino acids. CDR3 in amino acids: CASSPLPSREQYF. The CDR3 DNA sequence: TGTGCCAGCTCACCTTTACCGTCCCGGGAGCAGTACTTC.

The chain uses TRBV4-3 and TRBJ2-2; D gene uncertain. The germline gives CDR1 LGHNA, CDR2 YSLEER. Trimming shortened V by 1 base and J by 6 bases, and 9 bases separated the two germline ends. CDR3 length: 14 residues. Here the CDR3 reads CASSQVFRAGELFF. The CDR3 bases are TGCGCCAGCAGCCAAGTCTTTCGAGCCGGGGAGCTGTTTTTT.

This clone was found a few times. The chain carries TRBV5-1 and TRBJ2-3; 12 bases align to TRBD1. With V trimmed by 0 bases and J by 6 bases, 5 bases remained unmatched. The V gene's germline CDR1 is SGHRS and CDR2 YFSETQ. The CDR3 sequence is 16 residues long. The CDR3 here is CASSLEGQGAVDTQYF. The CDR3 DNA reads TGCGCCAGCAGCTTGGAGGGACAGGGGGCTGTCGATACGCAGTATTTT. Combining the CDR3 with reference TRBV5-1 and TRBJ2-3 gives the whole variable domain KAGVTQTPRYLIKTRGQQVTLSCSPISGHRSVSWYQQTPGQGLQFLFEYFSETQRNKGNFPGRFSGRQFSNSRSEMNVSTLELGDSALYLCASSLEGQGAVDTQYFGPGTRLTVL.

The chain is built from TRBV24-1 and TRBJ2-5; perhaps TRBD1 as D (5 bases). This CDR3 contains 13 residues. Looked up from germline, CDR1 is KGHDR and CDR2 is SFDVKD. V was trimmed by 4 bases and J by 1 base, leaving 6 bases between them. The CDR3 is CATSEGLQETQYF. The CDR3 nucleotides read TGTGCCACCAGTGAGGGGCTCCAAGAGACCCAGTACTTC.

The V and J genes are TRBV23-1 and TRBJ2-7; the D gene is possibly TRBD1 (6 bases). TRBV23-1 is sorted into the ORF group, with uncertain function. The CDR3 runs 17 residues. The V end was cut by 2 bases, the J end by 2 bases, with 19 bases between. The CDR3 sequence is CASSQQQDTGYPYEQYF. For the CDR3, the DNA is TGCGCCAGCAGTCAACAACAGGATACAGGGTATCCCTACGAGCAGTACTTC.

The CDR3 loop is CASRGTGWQPQHF. For the CDR3, the DNA is TGTGCCAGCAGAGGGACAGGGTGGCAGCCCCAGCATTTT. The chain combines TRBV28 with TRBJ1-5; 9 bases map to TRBD1. V dropped 6 bases and J dropped 7; count of bases not matched to a gene: 4. CDR3 length equals 13 residues. Germline V gives CDR1 MDHEN, CDR2 SYDVKM.

This clone has only a few counts. The gene calls are TRBV7-2 and TRBJ2-1; TRBD2 aligns across 9 bases. Germline CDR1 is SGHTA and CDR2 is FQGNSA. The CDR3 extends over 15 amino acids. Unmatched junction bases numbered 8, after V lost 5 bases and J lost 6 bases. For the CDR3, the DNA is TGTGCCAGCAGCGGATTAGCGGGAGTGGTCAATGAGCAGTTCTTC. This encodes CASSGLAGVVNEQFF.

The V call is TRBV15, the J call TRBJ1-6, with 8 bases lining up with TRBD1. The CDR3 runs 15 residues. With V trimmed by 1 base and J by 7 bases, 3 bases remained unmatched. The V gene's germline CDR1 is LNHNV and CDR2 YYDKDF (reference sequence). The DNA of the CDR3 is TGTGCCACCAGCAGAGTCAACAGGGGGAATTCACCCCTCCACTTT. It codes for CATSRVNRGNSPLHF.

V is TRBV5-1 and J is TRBJ2-5; D remains ambiguous. The V end was cut by 0 bases, the J end by 4 bases, with 7 bases between. Germline loops: CDR1 SGHRS, CDR2 YFSETQ. This CDR3 spans 13 amino acids. The CDR3 protein is CASSLASSETQYF. The CDR3 bases are TGCGCCAGCAGCTTGGCCTCGTCAGAGACCCAGTACTTC.

J is TRBJ2-3 and V is TRBV20-1; D remains unclear. The CDR3 runs to 12 residues. Germline values: CDR1 DFQATT, CDR2 SNEGSKA (reference sequence). V dropped 3 bases and J dropped 2 bases, with 6 bases sitting between them. CDR3 loop: CSASQFTDTQYF. In DNA form, the CDR3 reads TGCAGTGCTAGTCAGTTCACAGATACGCAGTATTTT.

The V and J genes are TRBV2 and TRBJ2-7; possible D gene TRBD2, 6 bases. Germline loops: CDR1 SNHLY, CDR2 FYNNEI. V lost 4 bases, J lost 3 bases, and 7 bases lay in between. The CDR3 loop spans 12 amino acids. Written as DNA, the CDR3 is TGTGCCAGCAGTGTCGGGGGCTACGAGCAGTACTTC. It specifies CASSVGGYEQYF. Variable domain in full (rest from reference TRBV2 and TRBJ2-7): EPEVTQTPSHQVTQMGQEVILRCVPISNHLYFYWYRQILGQKVEFLVSFYNNEISEKSEIFDDQFSVERPDGSNFTLKIRSTKLEDSAMYFCASSVGGYEQYFGPGTRLTVT.

CDR3 coding DNA: TGCAGTGAGCTTCGCACAGATACGCAGTATTTT. This encodes CSELRTDTQYF. The chain has TRBV20-1 and TRBJ2-3; D call uncertain. V lost 7 bases to trimming and J lost 1 base, with 6 bases between them. The CDR3 loop spans 11 amino acids. The germline CDR1 and CDR2 sequences are DFQATT and SNEGSKA (reference sequence).

The chain joins TRBV19 to TRBJ1-1; D unclear. Germline CDR1 reads LNHDA; CDR2 reads SQIVND (reference sequence). V lost 5 bases and J 5 bases, leaving 12 bases between the germline ends. The CDR3 runs 13 residues. CDR3 amino acids: CASSFTSGTEAFF. Written as DNA, the CDR3 is TGTGCCAGTAGTTTCACTTCGGGGACTGAAGCTTTCTTT. The entire variable domain, with the rest obtained from reference TRBV19 and TRBJ1-1, is as follows: DGGITQSPKYLFRKEGQNVTLSCEQNLNHDAMYWYRQDPGQGLRLIYYSQIVNDFQKGDIAEGYSVSREKKESFPLTVTSAQKNPTAFYLCASSFTSGTEAFFGQGTRLTVV.

V gene TRBV3-1 (or the pseudogene TRBV3-2) combines with J gene TRBJ2-3; 11 bases map to TRBD2. The CDR3 extends over 15 amino acids. Germline CDR1 is LGHDT and CDR2 is YNNKEL (reference sequence). V was pared by 4 bases and J by 1 base, with 1 base of the junction left unmatched. For the CDR3, the DNA is TGTGCCAGCAGCCCGGGACTAGCGGGCACAGATACGCAGTATTTT. Encoded protein: CASSPGLAGTDTQYF.